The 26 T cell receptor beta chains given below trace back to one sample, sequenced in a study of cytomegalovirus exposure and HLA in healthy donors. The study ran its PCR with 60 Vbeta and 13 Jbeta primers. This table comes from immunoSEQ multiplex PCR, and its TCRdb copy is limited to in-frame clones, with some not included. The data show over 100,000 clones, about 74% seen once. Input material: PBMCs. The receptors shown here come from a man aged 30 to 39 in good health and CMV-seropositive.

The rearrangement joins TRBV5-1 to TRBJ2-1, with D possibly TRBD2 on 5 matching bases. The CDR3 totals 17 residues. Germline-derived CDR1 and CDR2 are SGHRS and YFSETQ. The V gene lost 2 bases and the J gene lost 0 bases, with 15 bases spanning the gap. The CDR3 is CASSLLPVGSSYNEQFF. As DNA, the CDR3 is TGCGCCAGCAGCTTACTCCCCGTGGGGAGCTCCTACAATGAGCAGTTCTTC.

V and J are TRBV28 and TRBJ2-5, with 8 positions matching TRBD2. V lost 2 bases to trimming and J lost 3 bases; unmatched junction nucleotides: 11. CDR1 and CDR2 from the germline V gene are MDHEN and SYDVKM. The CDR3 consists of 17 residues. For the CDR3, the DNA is TGTGCCAGCAGTTTACTTTCGGGGGGGCATGTTAAAGAGACCCAGTACTTC. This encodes CASSLLSGGHVKETQYF.

The CDR3 DNA reads as TGTGCCTGGACCGTCCGACACTCCTACAATGAGCAGTTCTTC. This sequence encodes CAWTVRHSYNEQFF. The chain has TRBV30 and TRBJ2-1, with no clear D. Deletions cut 4 bases from V and 0 bases from J, with 10 bases between. This CDR3 is built from 14 residues. Germline V gene lookup returns CDR1 GTSNPN and CDR2 SVGIG (reference sequence). Using reference TRBV30 and TRBJ2-1 for the parts outside the CDR3, the full variable domain is SQTIHQWPATLVQPVGSPLSLECTVEGTSNPNLYWYRQAAGRGLQLLFYSVGIGQISSEVPQNLSASRPQDRQFILSSKKLLLSDSGFYLCAWTVRHSYNEQFFGPGTRLTVL.

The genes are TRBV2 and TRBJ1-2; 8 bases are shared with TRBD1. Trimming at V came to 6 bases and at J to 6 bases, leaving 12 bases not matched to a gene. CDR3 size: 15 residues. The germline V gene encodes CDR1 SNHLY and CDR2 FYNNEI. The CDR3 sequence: CASSEITGTGNGYTF. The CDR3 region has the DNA TGTGCCAGCAGCGAGATTACCGGGACAGGAAATGGCTACACCTTC. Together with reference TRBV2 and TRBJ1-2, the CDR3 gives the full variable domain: EPEVTQTPSHQVTQMGQEVILRCVPISNHLYFYWYRQILGQKVEFLVSFYNNEISEKSEIFDDQFSVERPDGSNFTLKIRSTKLEDSAMYFCASSEITGTGNGYTFGSGTRLTVV.

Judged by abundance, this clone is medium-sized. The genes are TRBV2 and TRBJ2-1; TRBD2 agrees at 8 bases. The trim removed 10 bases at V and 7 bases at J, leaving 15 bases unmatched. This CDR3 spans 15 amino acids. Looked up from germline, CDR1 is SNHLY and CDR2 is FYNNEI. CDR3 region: CATLTSGGAKNEQFF. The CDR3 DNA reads TGTGCCACCCTCACGTCCGGGGGGGCTAAGAATGAGCAGTTCTTC.

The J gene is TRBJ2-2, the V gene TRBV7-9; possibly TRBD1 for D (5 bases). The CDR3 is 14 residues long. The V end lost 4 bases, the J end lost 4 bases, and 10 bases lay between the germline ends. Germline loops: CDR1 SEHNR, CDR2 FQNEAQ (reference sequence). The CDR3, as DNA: TGTGCCAGCAGCTCCGGACACTTCACCGGGGAGCTGTTTTTT. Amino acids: CASSSGHFTGELFF.

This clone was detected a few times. The CDR3 sequence: CASSPWDRGIGNTEAFF. In DNA form, the CDR3 reads TGTGCCAGCAGTCCCTGGGACAGGGGGATAGGCAACACTGAAGCTTTCTTT. The genes are TRBV28 and TRBJ1-1; 11 bases align to TRBD1. J gave up 2 bases and V 5 bases, and 10 bases lay outside the gene matches. The germline V gene encodes CDR1 MDHEN and CDR2 SYDVKM. This CDR3 contains 17 residues.

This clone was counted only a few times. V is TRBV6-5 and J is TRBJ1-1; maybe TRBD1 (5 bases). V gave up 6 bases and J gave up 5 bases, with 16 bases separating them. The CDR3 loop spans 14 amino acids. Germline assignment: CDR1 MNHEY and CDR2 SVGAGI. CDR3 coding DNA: TGTGCCAGCAGCCAGCGGGGGGGGATGACTGAAGCTTTCTTT. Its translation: CASSQRGGMTEAFF.

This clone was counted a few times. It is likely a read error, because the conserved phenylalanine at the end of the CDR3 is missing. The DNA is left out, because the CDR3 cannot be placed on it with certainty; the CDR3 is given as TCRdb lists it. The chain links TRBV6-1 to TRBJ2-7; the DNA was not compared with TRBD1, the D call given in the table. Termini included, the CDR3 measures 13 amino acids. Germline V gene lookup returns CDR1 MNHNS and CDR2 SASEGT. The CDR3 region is CASSESLQGRFDL.

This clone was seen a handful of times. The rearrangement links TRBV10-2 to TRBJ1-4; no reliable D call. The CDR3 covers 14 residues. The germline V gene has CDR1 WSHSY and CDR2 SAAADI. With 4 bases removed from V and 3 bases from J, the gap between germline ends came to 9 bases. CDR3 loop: CASSGRGANEKLFF. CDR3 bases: TGCGCCAGCAGTGGGCGAGGAGCTAATGAAAAACTGTTTTTT.

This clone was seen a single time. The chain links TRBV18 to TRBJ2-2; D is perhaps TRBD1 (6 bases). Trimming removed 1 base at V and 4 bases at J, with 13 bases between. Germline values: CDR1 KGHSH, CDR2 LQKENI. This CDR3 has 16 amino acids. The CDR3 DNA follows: TGTGCCAGCTCACCACAGGAGCGGACAGCCACCGGGGAGCTGTTTTTT. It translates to CASSPQERTATGELFF.

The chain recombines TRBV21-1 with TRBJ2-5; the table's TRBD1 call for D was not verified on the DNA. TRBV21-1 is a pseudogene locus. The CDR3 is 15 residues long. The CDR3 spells CASSPGGRGQETQYF. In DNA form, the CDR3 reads TGTGCCAGCAGCCCGGGCGGCAGGGGGCAAGAGACCCAGTACTTC.

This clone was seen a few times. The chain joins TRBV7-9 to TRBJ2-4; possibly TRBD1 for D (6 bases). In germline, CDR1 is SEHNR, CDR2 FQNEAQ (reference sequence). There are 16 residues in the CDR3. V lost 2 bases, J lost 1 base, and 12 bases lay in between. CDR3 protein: CASSLSAGEAKNIQYF. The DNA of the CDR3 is TGTGCCAGCAGCTTATCGGCAGGGGAGGCCAAAAACATTCAGTACTTC.

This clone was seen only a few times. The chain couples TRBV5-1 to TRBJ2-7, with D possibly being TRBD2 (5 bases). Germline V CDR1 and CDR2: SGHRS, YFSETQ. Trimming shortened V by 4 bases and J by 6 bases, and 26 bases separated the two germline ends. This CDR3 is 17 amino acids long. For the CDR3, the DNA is TGCGCCAGCAGCCCCCAAGCAACTAGATCACTAGGAACCGAGCAGTACTTC. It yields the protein CASSPQATRSLGTEQYF.

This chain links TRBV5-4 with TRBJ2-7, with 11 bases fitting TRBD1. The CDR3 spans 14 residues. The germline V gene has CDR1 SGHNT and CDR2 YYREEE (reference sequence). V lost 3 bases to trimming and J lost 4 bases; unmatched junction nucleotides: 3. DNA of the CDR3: TGTGCCAGCAGCTCAGGACAGGGGGCTTACGAGCAGTACTTC. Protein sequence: CASSSGQGAYEQYF.

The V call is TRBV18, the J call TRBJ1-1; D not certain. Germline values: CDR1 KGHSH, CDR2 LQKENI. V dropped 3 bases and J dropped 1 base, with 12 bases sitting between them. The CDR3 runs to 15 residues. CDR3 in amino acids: CASSPVQIRNTEAFF. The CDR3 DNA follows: TGTGCCAGCTCACCGGTCCAAATCAGGAACACTGAAGCTTTCTTT.

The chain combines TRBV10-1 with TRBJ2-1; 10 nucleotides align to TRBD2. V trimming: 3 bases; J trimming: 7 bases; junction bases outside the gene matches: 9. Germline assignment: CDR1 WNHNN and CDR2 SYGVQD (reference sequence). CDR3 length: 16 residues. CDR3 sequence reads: CASSDYLAGARNEQFF. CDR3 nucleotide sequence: TGCGCCAGCAGTGACTATCTAGCGGGGGCTAGAAATGAGCAGTTCTTC.

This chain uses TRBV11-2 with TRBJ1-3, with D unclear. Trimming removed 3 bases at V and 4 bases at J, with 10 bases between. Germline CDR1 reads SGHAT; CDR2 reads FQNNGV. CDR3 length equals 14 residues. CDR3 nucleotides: TGTGCCAGCAGCTTCTCGGGTGGGGGAAACACCATATATTTT. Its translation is CASSFSGGGNTIYF.

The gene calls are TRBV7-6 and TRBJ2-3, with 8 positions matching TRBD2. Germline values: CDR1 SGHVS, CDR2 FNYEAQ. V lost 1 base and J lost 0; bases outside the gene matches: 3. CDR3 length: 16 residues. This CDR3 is CASSLGGLGSTDTQYF. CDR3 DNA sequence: TGTGCCAGCAGCTTAGGGGGACTAGGTAGCACAGATACGCAGTATTTT.

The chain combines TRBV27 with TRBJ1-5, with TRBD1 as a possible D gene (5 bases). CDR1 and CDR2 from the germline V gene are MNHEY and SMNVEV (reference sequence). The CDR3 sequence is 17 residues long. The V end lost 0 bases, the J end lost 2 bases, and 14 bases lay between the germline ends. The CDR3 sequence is CASSLSTRGRGNQPQHF. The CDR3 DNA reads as TGTGCCAGCAGTTTATCGACGCGGGGCCGTGGCAATCAGCCCCAGCATTTT.

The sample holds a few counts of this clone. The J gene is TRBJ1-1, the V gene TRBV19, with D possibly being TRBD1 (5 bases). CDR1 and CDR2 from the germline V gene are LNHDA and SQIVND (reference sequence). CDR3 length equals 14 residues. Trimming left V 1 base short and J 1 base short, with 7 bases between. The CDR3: CASSIGQGNTEAFF. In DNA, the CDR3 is TGTGCCAGTAGTATAGGGCAGGGGAACACTGAAGCTTTCTTT.

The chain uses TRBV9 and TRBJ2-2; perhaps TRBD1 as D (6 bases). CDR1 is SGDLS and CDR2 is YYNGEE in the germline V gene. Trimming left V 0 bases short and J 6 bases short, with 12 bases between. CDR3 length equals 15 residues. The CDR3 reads CASSVGPDRSGELFF. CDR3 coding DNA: TGTGCCAGCAGCGTAGGGCCGGACAGATCCGGGGAGCTGTTTTTT.

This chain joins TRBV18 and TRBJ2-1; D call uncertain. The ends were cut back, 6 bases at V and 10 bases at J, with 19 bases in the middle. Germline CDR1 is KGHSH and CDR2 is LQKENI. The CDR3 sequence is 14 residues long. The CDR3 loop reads CASSATQVWAEQFF. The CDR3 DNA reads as TGTGCCAGCTCTGCCACCCAGGTATGGGCGGAGCAGTTCTTC. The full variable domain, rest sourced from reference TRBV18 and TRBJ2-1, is NAGVMQNPRHLVRRRGQEARLRCSPMKGHSHVYWYRQLPEEGLKFMVYLQKENIIDESGMPKERFSAEFPKEGPSILRIQQVVRGDSAAYFCASSATQVWAEQFFGPGTRLTVL.

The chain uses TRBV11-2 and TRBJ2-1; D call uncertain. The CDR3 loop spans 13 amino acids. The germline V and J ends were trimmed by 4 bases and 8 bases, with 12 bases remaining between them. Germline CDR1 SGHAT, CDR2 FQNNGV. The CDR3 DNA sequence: TGTGCCAGCAGCTCCCCTAGTGGCGATGAGCAGTTCTTC. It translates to CASSSPSGDEQFF.

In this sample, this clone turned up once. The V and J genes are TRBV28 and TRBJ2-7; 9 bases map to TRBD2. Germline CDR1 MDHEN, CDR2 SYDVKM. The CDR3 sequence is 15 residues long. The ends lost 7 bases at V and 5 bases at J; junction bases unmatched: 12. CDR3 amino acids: CASIPLAGPRNEQYF. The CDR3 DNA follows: TGTGCCAGCATTCCCCTAGCGGGGCCTAGGAACGAGCAGTACTTC.

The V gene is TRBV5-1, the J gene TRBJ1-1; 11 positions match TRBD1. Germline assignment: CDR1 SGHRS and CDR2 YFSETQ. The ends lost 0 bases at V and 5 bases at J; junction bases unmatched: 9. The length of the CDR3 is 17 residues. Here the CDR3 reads CASSLEPGQGGGTEAFF. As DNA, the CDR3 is TGCGCCAGCAGCTTGGAACCGGGACAGGGGGGGGGAACTGAAGCTTTCTTT.